These 21 T cell receptor beta chains originate from one sample sequenced in a study of cytomegalovirus exposure and HLA in healthy donors. PCR used 60 Vbeta primers and 13 Jbeta primers. Here immunoSEQ multiplex PCR was the method, and the copy in TCRdb shows in-frame clones only, minus some. The repertoire holds about 160,000 clones, 85% seen once, with 1% in the top ten. The sample comprised PBMCs. Every receptor here comes from a boy aged 2 to 10 in good health and CMV-seronegative.

CDR3 in DNA: TGTGCCTGGAGTGAAGACGGGAACTACGAGCAGTACGTC. This sequence encodes CAWSEDGNYEQYV. This chain joins TRBV30 and TRBJ2-7; D perhaps matches TRBD2 (5 bases). V was clipped by 1 base and J by 3 bases, with 10 bases between them. CDR3 length: 13 amino acids. Per the germline V gene, CDR1 is GTSNPN and CDR2 is SVGIG (reference sequence).

The V gene is TRBV9, the J gene TRBJ2-1; 11 positions agree with TRBD2. Germline V lookup: CDR1 SGDLS, CDR2 YYNGEE. V trimming: 1 base; J trimming: 7 bases; junction bases outside the gene matches: 7. The CDR3 is 16 residues long. CDR3 bases: TGTGCCAGCAGCGTAACATTAGCGGGAGGGCCGAATGAGCAGTTCTTC. This translates into CASSVTLAGGPNEQFF.

The chain links TRBV14 to TRBJ2-1, with 7 bases identical to TRBD2. Germline CDR1 and CDR2: SGHDN and FVKESK. V trimming: 0 bases; J trimming: 5 bases; junction bases outside the gene matches: 4. CDR3 length: 15 amino acids. CDR3 loop: CASSQELAAHNEQFF. CDR3 in DNA: TGTGCCAGCAGCCAAGAGCTAGCGGCCCACAATGAGCAGTTCTTC.

This chain uses TRBV28 with TRBJ2-1; 8 bases line up with TRBD2. The trim removed 8 bases at V and 6 bases at J, leaving 9 bases unmatched. CDR3 length: 14 residues. Germline V gene lookup returns CDR1 MDHEN and CDR2 SYDVKM. Here the CDR3 reads CASSGGRRGNEQFF. For the CDR3, the DNA is TGTGCCAGCTCCGGCGGGAGGCGGGGCAATGAGCAGTTCTTC.

The V gene is TRBV28, the J gene TRBJ2-3, with 8 bases fitting TRBD1. Germline trimming cut 6 bases from V and 3 bases from J; bases unmatched to any gene: 5. Per the germline V gene, CDR1 is MDHEN and CDR2 is SYDVKM. CDR3 length equals 14 residues. CDR3 residues: CASRRTGKTDTQYF. The CDR3, as DNA: TGTGCCAGCAGGAGGACAGGGAAGACAGATACGCAGTATTTT.

CDR3 amino acids: CAISESGQKETQYF. In DNA, the CDR3 is TGTGCCATCAGTGAGTCCGGACAGAAAGAGACCCAGTACTTC. The V call is TRBV10-3, the J call TRBJ2-5; weak D call: TRBD1 (6 bases). The germline V and J ends were trimmed by 0 bases and 3 bases, with 8 bases remaining between them. The length of the CDR3 is 14 residues. Germline values: CDR1 ENHRY, CDR2 SYGVKD.

This clone came up once. The CDR3 sequence is CASSPTRVNTEAFF. The CDR3 DNA is TGTGCCAGCAGCCCGACGAGGGTGAACACTGAAGCTTTCTTT. This sequence joins TRBV7-9 and TRBJ1-1; D unresolved. The V gene lost 5 bases and the J gene lost 0 bases, with 10 bases spanning the gap. The CDR3 spans 14 residues. The germline CDR1 and CDR2 sequences are SEHNR and FQNEAQ (reference sequence).

A single count supports this clone. The chain recombines TRBV10-1 with TRBJ2-1; 8 positions agree with TRBD1. The CDR3 contains 18 residues. The germline gives CDR1 WNHNN, CDR2 SYGVQD (reference sequence). After removal of 0 bases from V and 6 bases from J, the junction contained 13 bases not matched to a gene. The CDR3 nucleotides read TGCGCCAGCAGTGAGTCGTCGTCCCAGGGGGCGCTTGTCAATGAGCAGTTCTTC. Protein product: CASSESSSQGALVNEQFF.

This clone showed up just once. The V and J genes are TRBV28 and TRBJ1-3, with a tentative D call TRBD1 (5 bases). V lost 5 bases to trimming and J lost 3 bases, with 5 bases between them. This CDR3 is built from 12 residues. Germline loops: CDR1 MDHEN, CDR2 SYDVKM. DNA of the CDR3: TGTGCCAGCAGTCAGGGTGGAAACACCATATATTTT. It translates to CASSQGGNTIYF.

The chain carries TRBV5-1 and TRBJ2-7; 7 bases map to TRBD2. The V and J ends lost 0 bases and 3 bases, in that order; junction bases with no gene match: 6. The CDR3 length is 15 residues. The germline gives CDR1 SGHRS, CDR2 YFSETQ. The CDR3 sequence: CASSLDLAGSYEQYF. The DNA of the CDR3 is TGCGCCAGCAGCTTGGATTTAGCGGGCAGCTACGAGCAGTACTTC.

The chain recombines TRBV5-4 with TRBJ2-5; no clear D gene. The CDR3 is made up of 16 amino acids. CDR1 and CDR2 from the germline V gene are SGHNT and YYREEE (reference sequence). Trimming stripped 4 bases from V and 0 bases from J, with 16 bases between. The CDR3 DNA follows: TGTGCCAGCAGCATTGTCTCCGGTTTGTACCAAGAGACCCAGTACTTC. The encoded protein is CASSIVSGLYQETQYF.

V usage is TRBV5-1 and J usage is TRBJ2-3; TRBD1 matches 7 bases. V shed 0 bases, J shed 0 bases, and the junction held 4 bases outside the gene matches. This CDR3 is built from 16 residues. The germline V gene encodes CDR1 SGHRS and CDR2 YFSETQ. The CDR3 spells CASSLEGQPSTDTQYF. The CDR3, as DNA: TGCGCCAGCAGCTTGGAGGGACAGCCTAGCACAGATACGCAGTATTTT.

The rearrangement links TRBV28 to TRBJ1-1, with D perhaps TRBD1 (5 bases). The CDR3 sequence is 10 residues long. Between the trimmed V and J ends, which lost 8 bases and 7 bases, there was a span of 8 bases. Germline CDR1 reads MDHEN; CDR2 reads SYDVKM. Here the CDR3 DNA reads TGTGCCAGCGGGGCTCGTGAAGCTTTCTTT. It is translated as CASGAREAFF.

The chain has TRBV28 and TRBJ1-6, with a possible D match to TRBD1 (5 bases). From germline, CDR1 is MDHEN and CDR2 SYDVKM. Trimming left V 4 bases short and J 10 bases short, with 14 bases between. This CDR3 has 14 amino acids. CDR3 amino acids: CASSWEGGASPLHF. CDR3 nucleotide sequence: TGTGCCAGCAGTTGGGAGGGAGGGGCCTCACCCCTCCACTTT.

This rearrangement joins TRBV10-2 to TRBJ2-3; 7 positions agree with TRBD2. V lost 6 bases and J lost 0; bases outside the gene matches: 3. This CDR3 spans 14 amino acids. Germline CDR1 WSHSY, CDR2 SAAADI. The CDR3 loop is CASRERGSTDTQYF. The CDR3 DNA follows: TGCGCCAGCAGGGAGCGGGGTAGCACAGATACGCAGTATTTT.

This sequence joins TRBV28 and TRBJ1-3; D gene uncertain. The germline CDR1 and CDR2 sequences are MDHEN and SYDVKM. V dropped 3 bases and J dropped 1 base, with 10 bases sitting between them. CDR3 length: 15 amino acids. The CDR3 DNA sequence: TGTGCCAGCAGTTTCAGCGGGCCATCTGGAAACACCATATATTTT. Translating it yields CASSFSGPSGNTIYF.

In its sample, this clone was seen a few times. This sequence joins TRBV11-2 and TRBJ2-5; unclear D gene. CDR1 is SGHAT, CDR2 FQNNGV, per germline. Trimming stripped 1 base from V and 1 base from J, with 7 bases between. The CDR3 totals 14 residues. This CDR3 is CASSLGAVQETQYF. The CDR3 bases are TGTGCCAGCAGCTTAGGGGCTGTCCAAGAGACCCAGTACTTC.

This clone was recorded once. This sample also contains other DNA sequences that code for the same CDR3. The genes are TRBV14 and TRBJ1-2; perhaps TRBD1 as D (5 bases). CDR3 length equals 15 residues. Germline V gene sequence: CDR1 SGHDN, CDR2 FVKESK. V gave up 3 bases and J gave up 0 bases, with 11 bases separating them. The CDR3 DNA follows: TGTGCCAGCAGCCAGCAGGGTTTCGCTAACTATGGCTACACCTTC. This codes for CASSQQGFANYGYTF.

V usage is TRBV28 and J usage is TRBJ2-1; maybe TRBD1 (7 bases). Germline V CDR1 and CDR2: MDHEN, SYDVKM. The CDR3 length is 16 residues. Deletions cut 7 bases from V and 2 bases from J, with 18 bases between. DNA for the CDR3: TGTGCCAGCATCAGGGGGGCAGGGGTGGCCTACAATGAGCAGTTCTTC. This gives the protein CASIRGAGVAYNEQFF. Full variable domain (missing parts from reference TRBV28 and TRBJ2-1): DVKVTQSSRYLVKRTGEKVFLECVQDMDHENMFWYRQDPGLGLRLIYFSYDVKMKEKGDIPEGYSVSREKKERFSLILESASTNQTSMYLCASIRGAGVAYNEQFFGPGTRLTVL.

As to this clone: The DNA is omitted, as the CDR3 cannot be located on it reliably, and the CDR3 follows TCRdb's listing. The chain links TRBV28 to TRBJ2-5; TRBD1, the table's D call, was not compared with the DNA. With termini counted, the CDR3 has 15 amino acids. Germline-derived CDR1 and CDR2 are MDHEN and SYDVKM. Here the CDR3 reads CASSTSDRDVETQYF.

The chain couples TRBV2 to TRBJ2-5, with TRBD2 matching 15 bases. The CDR3 is 16 amino acids. Per germline, CDR1 SNHLY and CDR2 FYNNEI. V gave up 5 bases and J gave up 2 bases; unmatched junction bases: 3. Here the CDR3 DNA reads TGTGCCAGCAGTCCCGGACTAGCGGGGGGGCAAGAGACCCAGTACTTC. Translation: CASSPGLAGGQETQYF.